These 17 T cell receptor beta chains were sequenced from one sample in a study of blood T cell repertoires in COVID-19. Libraries were prepared by immunoSEQ multiplex PCR; TCRdb keeps only in-frame clonotypes and omits some of them. The table shows 140,000 or so clones, with about four fifths occurring only once. Sample: PBMCs or T cells enriched from blood (not recorded which). All receptors come from a man between 50 and 59 years old who had recovered from COVID-19.

The chain recombines TRBV4-3 with TRBJ2-2; no firm D call. The CDR3 is made up of 15 amino acids. Germline lookup yields CDR1 LGHNA and CDR2 YSLEER. V lost 4 bases, J lost 0 bases, and 9 bases lay in between. CDR3 bases: TGCGCCAGCAGCCGAAACCTAGCGAACACCGGGGAGCTGTTTTTT. Protein product: CASSRNLANTGELFF.

The chain joins TRBV5-1 to TRBJ1-2; TRBD1 agrees at 8 bases. V was pared by 4 bases and J by 6 bases, with 11 bases of the junction left unmatched. The length of the CDR3 is 15 residues. Germline V CDR1 and CDR2: SGHRS, YFSETQ. CDR3 DNA: TGCGCCAGCAGCGCTGAGGCCCAGGGGGCAGATGGCTACACCTTC. This sequence encodes CASSAEAQGADGYTF.

The rearrangement links TRBV5-1 to TRBJ2-3; the match to TRBD1 covers 8 bases. Trimming cost V 9 bases and J 9 bases; bases outside gene matches: 15. The CDR3 runs to 14 residues. Per germline, CDR1 SGHRS and CDR2 YFSETQ. Here the CDR3 DNA reads TGCGCCACCAAAGACAGGGGCAGTGTAGAAACGCAGTATTTT. This sequence encodes CATKDRGSVETQYF.

V gene TRBV15 combines with J gene TRBJ1-5; TRBD1 agrees at 8 bases. Germline assignment: CDR1 LNHNV and CDR2 YYDKDF (reference sequence). This CDR3 has 13 amino acids. J lost 7 bases, V lost 8 bases, and 7 bases had no gene match. The chain's CDR3 is CATRGQGGQPQHF. Written as DNA, the CDR3 is TGTGCCACCCGAGGACAGGGAGGCCAGCCCCAGCATTTT.

The chain employs TRBV28 and TRBJ2-5, with D perhaps TRBD1 (5 bases). The CDR3 contains 14 residues. Trimming removed 6 bases from V and 4 bases from J, with 15 bases in between. Germline CDR1 and CDR2: MDHEN and SYDVKM. The CDR3 sequence: CASRGWGQRETQYF. CDR3 in DNA: TGTGCCAGCAGGGGCTGGGGCCAGCGAGAGACCCAGTACTTC.

The gene calls are TRBV2 and TRBJ2-7; 10 bases align to TRBD2. Germline lookup yields CDR1 SNHLY and CDR2 FYNNEI. This CDR3 contains 13 residues. The junction had 8 bases not matched to a gene; V was cut back by 9 bases and J by 6 bases. The CDR3 protein is CAREGLAAREQYF. CDR3 nucleotide sequence: TGTGCCAGGGAAGGACTAGCGGCGCGCGAGCAGTACTTC.

The V call is TRBV29-1, the J call TRBJ2-3, with 9 bases fitting TRBD1. Per the germline V gene, CDR1 is SQVTM and CDR2 is ANQGSEA. The CDR3 spans 15 residues. With V trimmed by 7 bases and J by 3 bases, 11 bases remained unmatched. CDR3 in amino acids: CSGVPRDRVTDTQYF. The CDR3 DNA reads as TGCAGCGGTGTACCCCGGGACAGGGTGACAGATACGCAGTATTTT.

The chain combines TRBV10-3 with TRBJ1-4; TRBD1 matches at 7 bases. Trimming at V came to 8 bases and at J to 0 bases, leaving 9 bases not matched to a gene. The CDR3 sequence is 16 residues long. Germline V gene lookup returns CDR1 ENHRY and CDR2 SYGVKD. The CDR3 loop is CAISRTGGATNEKLFF. In DNA form, the CDR3 reads TGTGCCATCTCCCGGACAGGCGGTGCAACTAATGAAAAACTGTTTTTT.

Written as DNA, the CDR3 is TGTGCCAGCAGCTTAGCCGGGACTAGCGCCCACGAGCAGTACTTC. Amino acids: CASSLAGTSAHEQYF. The rearrangement links TRBV7-2 to TRBJ2-7, with TRBD2 identical over 10 bases. V shed 0 bases and J 5 bases; nucleotides not matched to a gene: 4. Germline values: CDR1 SGHTA, CDR2 FQGNSA. The CDR3 loop spans 15 amino acids.

The chain combines TRBV11-2 with TRBJ2-7; TRBD2 aligns across 7 bases. Per the germline V gene, CDR1 is SGHAT and CDR2 is FQNNGV. CDR3 size: 16 residues. V was clipped by 6 bases and J by 2 bases; unmatched bases: 13. Here the CDR3 DNA reads TGTGCCAGCAGACCTGCCCCCAGCGGGGCCCCCTACGAGCAGTACTTC. The encoded protein is CASRPAPSGAPYEQYF. The full variable domain, with the rest looked up from reference TRBV11-2 and TRBJ2-7, is EAGVAQSPRYKIIEKRQSVAFWCNPISGHATLYWYQQILGQGPKLLIQFQNNGVVDDSQLPKDRFSAERLKGVDSTLKIQPAKLEDSAVYLCASRPAPSGAPYEQYFGPGTRLTVT.

V and J are TRBV5-1 and TRBJ2-3; the match to TRBD2 covers 8 bases. The J segment lost 4 bases and the V segment lost 0 bases, leaving 4 bases of the junction unmatched. The V gene's germline CDR1 is SGHRS and CDR2 YFSETQ. The CDR3 runs 15 residues. CDR3 in amino acids: CASSLVSGAADTQYF. Here the CDR3 DNA reads TGCGCCAGCAGCTTGGTTAGCGGGGCGGCAGATACGCAGTATTTT. The full variable domain, its missing parts supplied by reference TRBV5-1 and TRBJ2-3, is KAGVTQTPRYLIKTRGQQVTLSCSPISGHRSVSWYQQTPGQGLQFLFEYFSETQRNKGNFPGRFSGRQFSNSRSEMNVSTLELGDSALYLCASSLVSGAADTQYFGPGTRLTVL.

A single count supports this clone. The chain is built from TRBV5-1 and TRBJ2-7; 7 bases are a match to TRBD1. The CDR3 is 15 residues long. Germline V gene sequence: CDR1 SGHRS, CDR2 YFSETQ. Germline trimming cut 2 bases from V and 2 bases from J; bases unmatched to any gene: 7. The CDR3 spells CASSLSQGTAYEQYF. DNA for the CDR3: TGCGCCAGCAGCTTATCACAGGGGACGGCCTACGAGCAGTACTTC.

This clone has a single count. The chain uses TRBV6-1 and TRBJ1-6; tentative D call: TRBD1 (6 bases). The CDR3 runs to 15 residues. V lost 0 bases and J lost 6, with 9 bases in between. The germline V gene has CDR1 MNHNS and CDR2 SASEGT. The CDR3 spells CASSEAGTSNSPLHF. In nucleotides, the CDR3 is TGTGCCAGCAGTGAAGCCGGGACATCTAATTCACCCCTCCACTTT.

This chain links TRBV9 with TRBJ1-2, with 8 nucleotides matching TRBD1. In germline, CDR1 is SGDLS, CDR2 YYNGEE. Unmatched junction bases numbered 9, after V lost 0 bases and J lost 5 bases. This CDR3 region has 16 residues. The CDR3 spells CASSVDIRGQGYGYTF. The DNA for the CDR3 is TGTGCCAGCAGCGTAGATATCCGCGGACAGGGATATGGCTACACCTTC.

The chain carries TRBV12-5 and TRBJ1-1; D may be TRBD1 (5 bases). Germline assignment: CDR1 LGHNT and CDR2 FRNRAP. CDR3 size: 13 residues. V was shortened by 1 base and J by 7 bases, with 10 bases between the two germline ends. In DNA form, the CDR3 reads TGTGCTAGTGGTTTGGGGGGCGCAGGTGAAGCTTTCTTT. This gives the protein CASGLGGAGEAFF. The variable domain in full, with the rest retrieved from reference TRBV12-5 and TRBJ1-1, is DARVTQTPRHKVTEMGQEVTMRCQPILGHNTVFWYRQTMMQGLELLAYFRNRAPLDDSGMPKDRFSAEMPDATLATLKIQPSEPRDSAVYFCASGLGGAGEAFFGQGTRLTVV.

This chain uses TRBV5-8 with TRBJ1-1, with a possible D match to TRBD1 (6 bases). CDR1 and CDR2 (germline): SGHTS, YDEGEE. The CDR3 spans 13 residues. V gave up 5 bases and J gave up 6 bases, with 14 bases separating them. Here the CDR3 DNA reads TGTGCCAGCAGTGGGGGGGGCCTATCTGAAGCTTTCTTT. Amino acids: CASSGGGLSEAFF. The variable domain in full, with the rest retrieved from reference TRBV5-8 and TRBJ1-1, is EAGVTQSPTHLIKTRGQQATLRCSPISGHTSVYWYQQALGLGLQFLLWYDEGEERNRGNFPPRFSGRQFPNYSSELNVNALELEDSALYLCASSGGGLSEAFFGQGTRLTVV.

This clone was seen only a few times. V is TRBV7-2 and J is TRBJ1-2; 11 nucleotides align to TRBD1. The ends lost 3 bases at V and 4 bases at J; junction bases unmatched: 4. The CDR3 covers 15 residues. Looked up from germline, CDR1 is SGHTA and CDR2 is FQGNSA. The DNA of the CDR3 is TGTGCCAGCAGCTTTCAAGGACAGGGGGCCTATGGCTACACCTTC. It translates to CASSFQGQGAYGYTF.